Listed here is a single TCR beta chain. Libraries were prepared by immunoSEQ multiplex PCR; TCRdb keeps only in-frame clonotypes and omits some of them. Altogether approximately 150,000 clones are present, 84% being singletons, with the ten largest covering 3.9%. This entry comes from a study of blood T cell repertoires in COVID-19. The V gene's germline CDR1 is SGHRS and CDR2 YFSETQ. CDR3 size: 13 residues. Trimming took 5 bases from V and 12 from J; bases not matched to a gene: 8. V usage is TRBV5-1 and J usage is TRBJ2-1, with 10 bases aligning to TRBD2. The sequenced sample was PBMCs or T cells enriched from blood (not recorded which). The receptor was derived from a man between 45 and 60 years old in a cohort exposed to, infected with or recovered from COVID-19 (not recorded which). This CDR3 is CASSEAGGLGQFF. In DNA form, the CDR3 reads TGCGCCAGCAGTGAAGCGGGAGGGCTTGGGCAGTTCTTC.